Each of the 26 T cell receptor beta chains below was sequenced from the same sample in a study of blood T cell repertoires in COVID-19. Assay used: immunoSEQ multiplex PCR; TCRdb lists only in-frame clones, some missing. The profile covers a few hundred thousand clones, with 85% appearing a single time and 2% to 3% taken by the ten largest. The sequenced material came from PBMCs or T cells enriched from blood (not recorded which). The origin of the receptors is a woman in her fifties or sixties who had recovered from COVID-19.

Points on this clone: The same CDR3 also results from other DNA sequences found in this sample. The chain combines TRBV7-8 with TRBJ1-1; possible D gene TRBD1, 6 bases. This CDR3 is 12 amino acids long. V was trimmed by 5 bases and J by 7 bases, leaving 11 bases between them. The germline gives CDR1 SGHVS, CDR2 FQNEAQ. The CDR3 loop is CASSLTTGEAFF. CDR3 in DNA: TGTGCCAGCAGCCTTACGACAGGTGAAGCTTTCTTT.

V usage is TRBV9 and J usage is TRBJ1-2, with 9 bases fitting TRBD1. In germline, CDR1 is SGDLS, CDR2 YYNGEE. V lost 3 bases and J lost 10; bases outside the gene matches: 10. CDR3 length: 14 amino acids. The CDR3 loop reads CASSAGGTGRVYTF. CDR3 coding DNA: TGTGCCAGCAGCGCGGGAGGGACAGGGCGGGTCTACACCTTC.

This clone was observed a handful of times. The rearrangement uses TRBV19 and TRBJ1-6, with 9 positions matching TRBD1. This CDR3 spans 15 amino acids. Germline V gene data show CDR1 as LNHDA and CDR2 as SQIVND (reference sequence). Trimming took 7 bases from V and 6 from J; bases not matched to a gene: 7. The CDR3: CASTSTGGGNSPLHF. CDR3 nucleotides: TGTGCCAGTACCAGCACAGGGGGCGGTAATTCACCCCTCCACTTT.

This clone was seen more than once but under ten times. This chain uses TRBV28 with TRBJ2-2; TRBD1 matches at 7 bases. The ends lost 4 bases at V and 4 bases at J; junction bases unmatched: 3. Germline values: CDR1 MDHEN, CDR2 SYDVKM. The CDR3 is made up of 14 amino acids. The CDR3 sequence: CASSSDRITGELFF. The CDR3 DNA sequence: TGTGCCAGCAGTTCGGACAGGATCACCGGGGAGCTGTTTTTT.

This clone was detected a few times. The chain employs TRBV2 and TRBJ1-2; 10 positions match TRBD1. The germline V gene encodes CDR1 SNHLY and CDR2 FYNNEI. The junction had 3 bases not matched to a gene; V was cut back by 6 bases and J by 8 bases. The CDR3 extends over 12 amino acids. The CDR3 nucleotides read TGTGCCAGCAGCCGGGACAGGGGAGGCTACACCTTC. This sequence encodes CASSRDRGGYTF.

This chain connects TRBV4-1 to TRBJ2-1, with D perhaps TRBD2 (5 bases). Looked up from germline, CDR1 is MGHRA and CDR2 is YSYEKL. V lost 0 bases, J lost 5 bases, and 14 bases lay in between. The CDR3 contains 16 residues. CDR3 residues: CASSQDPRGRNNEQFF. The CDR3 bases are TGCGCCAGCAGCCAAGACCCCCGCGGGCGGAACAATGAGCAGTTCTTC.

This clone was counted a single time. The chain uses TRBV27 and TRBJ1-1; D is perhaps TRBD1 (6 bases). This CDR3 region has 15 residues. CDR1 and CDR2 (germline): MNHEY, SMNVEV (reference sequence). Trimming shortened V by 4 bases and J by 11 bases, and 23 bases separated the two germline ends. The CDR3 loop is CASSSYRDGFVDAFF. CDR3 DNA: TGTGCCAGCAGTTCGTACAGGGACGGATTTGTGGACGCTTTCTTT.

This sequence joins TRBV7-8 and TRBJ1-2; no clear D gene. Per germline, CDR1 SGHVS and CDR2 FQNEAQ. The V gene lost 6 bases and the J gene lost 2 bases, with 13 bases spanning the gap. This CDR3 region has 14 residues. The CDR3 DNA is TGTGCCAGCAGTAGGAGGGTAGGAAACTATGGCTACACCTTC. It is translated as CASSRRVGNYGYTF.

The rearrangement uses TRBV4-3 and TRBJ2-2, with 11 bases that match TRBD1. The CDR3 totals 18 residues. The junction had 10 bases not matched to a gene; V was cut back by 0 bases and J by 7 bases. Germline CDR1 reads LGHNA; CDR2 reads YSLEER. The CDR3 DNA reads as TGCGCCAGCAGCCAAGATTTTAGGGGGACAGGGGGGAACGGGGAGCTGTTTTTT. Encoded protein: CASSQDFRGTGGNGELFF.

The CDR3 protein is CAWSDLWTQYF. The DNA for the CDR3 is TGTGCCTGGAGTGACCTATGGACCCAGTACTTC. The chain uses TRBV30 and TRBJ2-5; D gene ambiguous. Trimming took off 1 base at V and 7 bases at J, with 7 bases between the two ends. This CDR3 region has 11 residues. Germline lookup yields CDR1 GTSNPN and CDR2 SVGIG (reference sequence).

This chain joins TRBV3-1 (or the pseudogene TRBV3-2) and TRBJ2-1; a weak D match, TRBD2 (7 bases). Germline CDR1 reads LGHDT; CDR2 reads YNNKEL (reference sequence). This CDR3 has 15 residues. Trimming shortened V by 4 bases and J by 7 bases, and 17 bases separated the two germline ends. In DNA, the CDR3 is TGTGCCAGCAGCCCGAGGGGGGGAGGTATAAATGAGCAGTTCTTC. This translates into CASSPRGGGINEQFF.

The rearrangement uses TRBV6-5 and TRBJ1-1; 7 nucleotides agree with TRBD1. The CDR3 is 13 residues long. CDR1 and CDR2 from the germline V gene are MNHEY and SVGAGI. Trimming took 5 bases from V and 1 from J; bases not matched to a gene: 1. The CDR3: CASSRDRNTEAFF. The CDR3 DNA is TGTGCCAGCAGTCGGGACAGGAACACTGAAGCTTTCTTT.

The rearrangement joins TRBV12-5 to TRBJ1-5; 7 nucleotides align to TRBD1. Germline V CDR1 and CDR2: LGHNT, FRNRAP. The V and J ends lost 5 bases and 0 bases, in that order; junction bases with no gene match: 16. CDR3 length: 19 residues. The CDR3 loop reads CASGKYRGRDHNSNQPQHF. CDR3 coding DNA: TGTGCTAGTGGTAAATACAGGGGCCGTGATCATAATAGCAATCAGCCCCAGCATTTT. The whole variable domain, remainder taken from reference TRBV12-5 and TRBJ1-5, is DARVTQTPRHKVTEMGQEVTMRCQPILGHNTVFWYRQTMMQGLELLAYFRNRAPLDDSGMPKDRFSAEMPDATLATLKIQPSEPRDSAVYFCASGKYRGRDHNSNQPQHFGDGTRLSIL.

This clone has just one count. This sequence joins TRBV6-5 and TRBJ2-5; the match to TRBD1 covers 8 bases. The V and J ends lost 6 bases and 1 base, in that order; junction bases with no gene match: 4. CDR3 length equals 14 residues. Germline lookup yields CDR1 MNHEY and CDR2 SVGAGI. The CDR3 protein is CASSADRGQETQYF. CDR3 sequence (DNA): TGTGCCAGCAGCGCCGACAGGGGCCAAGAGACCCAGTACTTC.

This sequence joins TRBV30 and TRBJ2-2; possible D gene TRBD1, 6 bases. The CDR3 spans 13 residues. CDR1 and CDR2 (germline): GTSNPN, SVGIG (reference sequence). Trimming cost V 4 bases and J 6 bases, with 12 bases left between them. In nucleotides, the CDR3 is TGTGCCTGGAATTCGTGGGGGCCCGGGGAGCTGTTTTTT. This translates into CAWNSWGPGELFF.

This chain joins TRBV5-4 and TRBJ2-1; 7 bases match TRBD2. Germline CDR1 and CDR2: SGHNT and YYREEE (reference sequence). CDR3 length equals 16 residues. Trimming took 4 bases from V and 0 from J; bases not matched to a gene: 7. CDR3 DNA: TGTGCCAGCAGCGGGGGAGGGCCCAGCTCCTACAATGAGCAGTTCTTC. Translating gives CASSGGGPSSYNEQFF.

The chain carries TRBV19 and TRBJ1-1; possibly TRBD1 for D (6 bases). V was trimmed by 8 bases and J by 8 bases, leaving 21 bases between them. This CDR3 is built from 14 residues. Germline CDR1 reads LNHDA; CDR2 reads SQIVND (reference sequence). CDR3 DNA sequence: TGTGCCAGTCAAATATCCCGGGACACCAAAGAAGCTTTCTTT. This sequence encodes CASQISRDTKEAFF.

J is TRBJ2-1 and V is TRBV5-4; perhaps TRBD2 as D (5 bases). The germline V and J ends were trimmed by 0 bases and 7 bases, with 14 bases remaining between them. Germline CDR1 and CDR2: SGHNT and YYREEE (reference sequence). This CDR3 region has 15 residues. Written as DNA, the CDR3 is TGTGCCAGCAGCTTGGCATTGCCCGGGGAGAATGAGCAGTTCTTC. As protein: CASSLALPGENEQFF.

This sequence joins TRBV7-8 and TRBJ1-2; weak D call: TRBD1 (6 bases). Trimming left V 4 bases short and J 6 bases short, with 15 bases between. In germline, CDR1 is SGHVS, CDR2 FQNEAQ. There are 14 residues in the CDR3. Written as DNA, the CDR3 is TGTGCCAGCAGCTCTGAACAGGGCTCTCATGGCTACACCTTC. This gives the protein CASSSEQGSHGYTF.

CDR3 in DNA: TGTGCCGGCCACTCGGGACAGGGTGACGAGCAGTACTTC. Protein product: CAGHSGQGDEQYF. The rearrangement links TRBV6-5 to TRBJ2-7; 9 bases line up with TRBD1. The ends lost 11 bases at V and 5 bases at J; junction bases unmatched: 10. In germline, CDR1 is MNHEY, CDR2 SVGAGI. The CDR3 is made up of 13 amino acids.

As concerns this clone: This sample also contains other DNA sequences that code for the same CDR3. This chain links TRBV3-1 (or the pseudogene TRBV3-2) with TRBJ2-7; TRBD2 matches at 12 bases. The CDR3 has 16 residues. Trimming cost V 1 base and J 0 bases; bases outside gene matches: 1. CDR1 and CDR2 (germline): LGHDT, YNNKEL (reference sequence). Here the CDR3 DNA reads TGTGCCAGCAGCCAAGGGACTAGCGGGACCTCCTACGAGCAGTACTTC. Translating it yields CASSQGTSGTSYEQYF.

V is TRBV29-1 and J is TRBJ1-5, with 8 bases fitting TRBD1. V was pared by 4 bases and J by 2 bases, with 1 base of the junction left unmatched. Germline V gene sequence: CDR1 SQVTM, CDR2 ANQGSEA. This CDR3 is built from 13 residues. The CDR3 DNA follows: TGCAGCGTTGGACAGGGGCGCAATCAGCCCCAGCATTTT. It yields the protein CSVGQGRNQPQHF.

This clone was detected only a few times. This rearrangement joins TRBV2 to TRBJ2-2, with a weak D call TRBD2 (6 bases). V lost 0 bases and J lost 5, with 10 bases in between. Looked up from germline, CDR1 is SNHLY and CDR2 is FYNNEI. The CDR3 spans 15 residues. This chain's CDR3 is CASSEAGRGTGELFF. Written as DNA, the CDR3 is TGTGCCAGCAGTGAAGCGGGCCGGGGGACCGGGGAGCTGTTTTTT. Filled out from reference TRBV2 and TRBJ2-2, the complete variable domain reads EPEVTQTPSHQVTQMGQEVILRCVPISNHLYFYWYRQILGQKVEFLVSFYNNEISEKSEIFDDQFSVERPDGSNFTLKIRSTKLEDSAMYFCASSEAGRGTGELFFGEGSRLTVL.

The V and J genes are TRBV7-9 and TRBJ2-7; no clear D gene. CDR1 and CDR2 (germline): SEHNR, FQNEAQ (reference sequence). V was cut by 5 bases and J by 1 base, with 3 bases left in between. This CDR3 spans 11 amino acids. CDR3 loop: CASSISYEQYF. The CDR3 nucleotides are TGTGCCAGCAGCATATCCTACGAGCAGTACTTC.

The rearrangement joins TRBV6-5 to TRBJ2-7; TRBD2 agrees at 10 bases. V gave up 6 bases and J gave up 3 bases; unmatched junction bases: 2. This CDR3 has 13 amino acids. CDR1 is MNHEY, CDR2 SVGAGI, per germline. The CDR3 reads CASRGLADYEQYF. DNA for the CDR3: TGTGCCAGCAGAGGACTAGCGGACTACGAGCAGTACTTC.

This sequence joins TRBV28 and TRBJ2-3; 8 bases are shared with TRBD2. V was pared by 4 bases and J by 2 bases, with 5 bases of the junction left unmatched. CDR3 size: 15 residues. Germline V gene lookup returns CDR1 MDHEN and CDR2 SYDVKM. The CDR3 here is CASSSGGAVTDTQYF. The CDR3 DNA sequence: TGTGCCAGCAGTTCCGGGGGGGCAGTCACAGATACGCAGTATTTT.